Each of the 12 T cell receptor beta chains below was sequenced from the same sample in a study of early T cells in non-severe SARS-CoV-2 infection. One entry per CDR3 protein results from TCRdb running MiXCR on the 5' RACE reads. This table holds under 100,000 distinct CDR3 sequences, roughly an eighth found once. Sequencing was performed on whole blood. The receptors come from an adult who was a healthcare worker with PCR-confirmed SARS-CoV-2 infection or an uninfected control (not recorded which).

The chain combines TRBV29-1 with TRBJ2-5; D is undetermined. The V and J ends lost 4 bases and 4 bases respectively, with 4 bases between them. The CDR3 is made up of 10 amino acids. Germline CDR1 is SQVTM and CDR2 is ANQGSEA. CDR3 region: CSVGGETQYF. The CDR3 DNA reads TGCAGCGTTGGCGGAGAGACCCAGTACTTC.

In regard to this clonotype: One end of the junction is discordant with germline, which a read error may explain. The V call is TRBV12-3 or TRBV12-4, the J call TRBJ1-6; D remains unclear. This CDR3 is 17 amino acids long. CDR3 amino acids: CSSSRTLRSSYNSPLHF. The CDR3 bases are TGTTCCAGCAGTCGGACCTTAAGGAGCTCCTATAATTCACCCCTCCACTTT.

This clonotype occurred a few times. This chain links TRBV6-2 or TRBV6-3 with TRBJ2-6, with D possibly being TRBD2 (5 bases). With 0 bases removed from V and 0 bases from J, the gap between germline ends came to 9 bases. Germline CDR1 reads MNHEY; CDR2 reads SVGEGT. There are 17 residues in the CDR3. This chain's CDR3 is CASSYSGLRSGANVLTF. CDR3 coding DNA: TGTGCCAGCAGTTACTCAGGACTCCGCTCTGGGGCCAACGTCCTGACTTTC.

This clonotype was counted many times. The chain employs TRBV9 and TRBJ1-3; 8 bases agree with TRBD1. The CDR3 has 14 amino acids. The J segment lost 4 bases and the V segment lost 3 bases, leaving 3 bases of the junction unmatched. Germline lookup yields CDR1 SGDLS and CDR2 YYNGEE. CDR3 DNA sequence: TGTGCCAGCAGCGCAGGGGGCGCAGGAAACACCATATATTTT. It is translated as CASSAGGAGNTIYF.

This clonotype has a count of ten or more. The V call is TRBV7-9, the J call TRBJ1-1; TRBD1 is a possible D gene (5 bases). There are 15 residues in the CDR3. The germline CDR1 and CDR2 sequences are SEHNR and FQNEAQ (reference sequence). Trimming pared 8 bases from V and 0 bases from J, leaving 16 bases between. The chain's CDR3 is CASGALRGLNTEAFF. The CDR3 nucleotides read TGTGCCAGCGGAGCGTTGCGGGGCCTGAACACTGAAGCTTTCTTT. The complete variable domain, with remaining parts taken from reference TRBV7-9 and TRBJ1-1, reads DTGVSQNPRHKITKRGQNVTFRCDPISEHNRLYWYRQTLGQGPEFLTYFQNEAQLEKSRLLSDRFSAERPKGSFSTLEIQRTEQGDSAMYLCASGALRGLNTEAFFGQGTRLTVV.

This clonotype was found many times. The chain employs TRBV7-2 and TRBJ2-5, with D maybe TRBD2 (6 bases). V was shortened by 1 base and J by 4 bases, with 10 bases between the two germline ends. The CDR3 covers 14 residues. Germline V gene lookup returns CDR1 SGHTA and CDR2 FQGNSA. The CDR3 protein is CASSLGPGGETQYF. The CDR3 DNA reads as TGTGCCAGCAGCTTAGGACCCGGGGGAGAGACCCAGTACTTC.

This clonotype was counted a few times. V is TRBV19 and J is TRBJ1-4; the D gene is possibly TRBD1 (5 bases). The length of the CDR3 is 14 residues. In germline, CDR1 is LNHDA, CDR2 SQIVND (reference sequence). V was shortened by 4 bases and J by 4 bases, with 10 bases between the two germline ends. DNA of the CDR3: TGTGCCAGTAGTAAGGCACAGGATAATGAAAAACTGTTTTTT. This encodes CASSKAQDNEKLFF.

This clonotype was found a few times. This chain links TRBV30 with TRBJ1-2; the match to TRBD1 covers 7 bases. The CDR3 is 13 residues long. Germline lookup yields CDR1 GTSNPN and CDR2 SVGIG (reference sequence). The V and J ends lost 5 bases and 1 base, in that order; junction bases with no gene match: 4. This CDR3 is CAWLGQLNYGYTF. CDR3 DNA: TGTGCCTGGCTGGGACAGCTTAACTATGGCTACACCTTC. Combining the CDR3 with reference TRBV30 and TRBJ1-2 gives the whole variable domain SQTIHQWPATLVQPVGSPLSLECTVEGTSNPNLYWYRQAAGRGLQLLFYSVGIGQISSEVPQNLSASRPQDRQFILSSKKLLLSDSGFYLCAWLGQLNYGYTFGSGTRLTVV.

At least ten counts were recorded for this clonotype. CDR3 in amino acids: CASSLEGPYGYTF. DNA of the CDR3: TGTGCCAGCAGCTTGGAGGGGCCCTATGGCTACACCTTC. V usage is TRBV5-4 and J usage is TRBJ1-2; D might be TRBD1 (5 bases). This CDR3 spans 13 amino acids. The V gene's germline CDR1 is SGHNT and CDR2 YYREEE (reference sequence). V lost 0 bases to trimming and J lost 4 bases, with 7 bases between them.

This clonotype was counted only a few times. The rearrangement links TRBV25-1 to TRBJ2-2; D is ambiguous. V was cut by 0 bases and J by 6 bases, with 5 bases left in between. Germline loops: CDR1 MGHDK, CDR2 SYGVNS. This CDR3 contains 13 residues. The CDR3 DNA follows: TGTGCCAGCAGTGAATATATACCCGGGGAGCTGTTTTTT. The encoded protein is CASSEYIPGELFF.

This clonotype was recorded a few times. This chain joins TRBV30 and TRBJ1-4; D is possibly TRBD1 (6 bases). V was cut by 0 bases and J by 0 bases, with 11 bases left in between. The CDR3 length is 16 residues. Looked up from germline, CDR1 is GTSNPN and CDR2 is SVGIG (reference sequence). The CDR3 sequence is CAWSVQGPTTNEKLFF. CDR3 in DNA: TGTGCCTGGAGTGTACAGGGACCCACAACTAATGAAAAACTGTTTTTT.

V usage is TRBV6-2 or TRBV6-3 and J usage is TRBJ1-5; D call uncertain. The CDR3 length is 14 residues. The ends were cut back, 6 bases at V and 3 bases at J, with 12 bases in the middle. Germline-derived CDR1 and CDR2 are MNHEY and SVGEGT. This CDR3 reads CASRMGAYNQPQHF. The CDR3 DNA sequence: TGTGCCAGCAGGATGGGAGCCTACAATCAGCCCCAGCATTTT.